This paragraph covers one TCR beta chain sequence. What it recognizes is unknown. These data come from a study of cytomegalovirus exposure and HLA in healthy donors. The PCR made use of 60 Vbeta and 13 Jbeta primers. Sequencing was performed with immunoSEQ multiplex PCR; in TCRdb, only in-frame clones are kept and a portion is missing. The table records about 38,000 clones, 66% of them present only once. Overall study results and limits: Most TCR beta V segments were productive about 87% or about 30% of the time in an earlier analysis.

Germline V gene data show CDR1 as SGDLS and CDR2 as YYNGEE. CDR3 size: 16 residues. The V gene end was trimmed by 0 bases and the J gene end by 0 bases; junction bases not matched to a gene: 4. This sequence joins TRBV9 and TRBJ2-3; 7 nucleotides agree with TRBD2. The sequenced sample was PBMCs. The source is a man aged 45-60 years in good health and CMV-seropositive. CDR3 DNA: TGTGCCAGCAGCGTAGTGGTAGCGGGTAGCACAGATACGCAGTATTTT. This sequence encodes CASSVVVAGSTDTQYF. Combining the CDR3 with reference TRBV9 and TRBJ2-3 gives the whole variable domain DSGVTQTPKHLITATGQRVTLRCSPRSGDLSVYWYQQSLDQGLQFLIQYYNGEERAKGNILERFSAQQFPDLHSELNLSSLELGDSALYFCASSVVVAGSTDTQYFGPGTRLTVL.